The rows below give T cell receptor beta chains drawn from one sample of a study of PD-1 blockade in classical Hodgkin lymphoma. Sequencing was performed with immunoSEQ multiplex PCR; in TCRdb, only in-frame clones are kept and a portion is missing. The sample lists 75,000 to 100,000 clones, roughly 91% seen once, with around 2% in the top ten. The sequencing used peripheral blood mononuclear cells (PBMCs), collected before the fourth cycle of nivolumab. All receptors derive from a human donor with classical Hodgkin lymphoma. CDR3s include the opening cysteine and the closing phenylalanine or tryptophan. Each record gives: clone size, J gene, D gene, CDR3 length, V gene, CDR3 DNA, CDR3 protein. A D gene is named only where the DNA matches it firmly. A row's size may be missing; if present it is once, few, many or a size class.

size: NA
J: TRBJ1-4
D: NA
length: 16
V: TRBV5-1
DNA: TGCGCCAGCAGCTGGTCCCACGGCGGAACTAATGAAAAACTGTTTTTT
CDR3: CASSWSHGGTNEKLFF

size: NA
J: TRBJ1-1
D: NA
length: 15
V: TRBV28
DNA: TGTGCCAGCAGCGCTAACGGGGTCCCTCACACTGAAGCTTTCTTT
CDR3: CASSANGVPHTEAFF

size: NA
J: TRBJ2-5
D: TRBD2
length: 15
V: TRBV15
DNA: TGTGCCACCAGCAGAGATCGACTAGCGGGAGAGACCCAGTACTTC
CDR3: CATSRDRLAGETQYF

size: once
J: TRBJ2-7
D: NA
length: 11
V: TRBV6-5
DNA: TGTGCCAGCGGCCGTTCCTACGAGCAGTACTTC
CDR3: CASGRSYEQYF

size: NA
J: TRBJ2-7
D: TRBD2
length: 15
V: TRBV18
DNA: TGTGCCAGCTCCTCCACTAGCGGGAGCTCCTACGAGCAGTACTTC
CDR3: CASSSTSGSSYEQYF

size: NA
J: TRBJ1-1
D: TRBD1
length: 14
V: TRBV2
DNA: TGTGCCAGCAGCTCGGACAGGTTGAGGTCTGAAGCTTTCTTT
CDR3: CASSSDRLRSEAFF

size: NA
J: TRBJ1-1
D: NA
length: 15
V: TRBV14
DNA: TGTGCCAGCAGCCAAGAGGGGGATATGGGCACTGAAGCTTTCTTT
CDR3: CASSQEGDMGTEAFF

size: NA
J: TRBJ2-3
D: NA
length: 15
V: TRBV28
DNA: TGTGCCAGCAGTTACGTTCAGGGTCGGGGGTCTACGCAGTATTTT
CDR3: CASSYVQGRGSTQYF

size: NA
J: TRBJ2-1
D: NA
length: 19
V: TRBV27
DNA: TGTGCCAGCAGTTTAGAGGGGGTTGGTAGCACCCCGCATCGAGCTGAGCAGTTCTTC
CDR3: CASSLEGVGSTPHRAEQFF

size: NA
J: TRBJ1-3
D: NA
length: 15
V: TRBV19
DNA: TGTGCCAGTAGTATTTTCCCGGGCGTGGGAAACACCATATATTTT
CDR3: CASSIFPGVGNTIYF

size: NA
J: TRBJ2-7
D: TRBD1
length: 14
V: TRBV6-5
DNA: TGTGCCAGCAGGGTCACCGGGACAGGAGCCGAGCAGTACTTC
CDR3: CASRVTGTGAEQYF

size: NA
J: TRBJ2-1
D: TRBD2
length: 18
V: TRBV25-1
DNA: TGTGCCAGCAGTGATCCAGCGGGAGGGCCGAGCTCCTACAATGAGCAGTTCTTC
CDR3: CASSDPAGGPSSYNEQFF

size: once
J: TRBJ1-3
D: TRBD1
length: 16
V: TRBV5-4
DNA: TGTGCCAGCAGCTGGGGACAGGGCCTGCCTGGAAACACCATATATTTT
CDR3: CASSWGQGLPGNTIYF

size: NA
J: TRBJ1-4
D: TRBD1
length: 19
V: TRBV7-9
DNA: TGTGCCAGCAGCCTAACCGGGACAGGGGGCCTAGCAACTAATGAAAAACTGTTTTTT
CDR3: CASSLTGTGGLATNEKLFF

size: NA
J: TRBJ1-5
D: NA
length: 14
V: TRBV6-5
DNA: TGTGCCAGCAGGAATATTTATAGCAATCAGCCCCAGCATTTT
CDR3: CASRNIYSNQPQHF

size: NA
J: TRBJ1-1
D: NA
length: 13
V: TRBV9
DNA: TGTGCCAGCACCTTTACCCCAGGAACTGAAGCTTTCTTT
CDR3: CASTFTPGTEAFF

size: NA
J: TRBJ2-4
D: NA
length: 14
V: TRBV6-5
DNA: TGTGCCAGCAGTCCAACAGGGACCAAAAACATTCAGTACTTC
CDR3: CASSPTGTKNIQYF

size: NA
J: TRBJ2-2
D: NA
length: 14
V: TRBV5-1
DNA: TGCGCCAGCAGCTCGCCTAACATAGGCGGGGAGCTGTTTTTT
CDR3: CASSSPNIGGELFF

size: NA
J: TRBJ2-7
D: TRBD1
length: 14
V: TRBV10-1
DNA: TGCGCCAGCAGCGGACAGGGGGCATTTTACGAGCAGTACTTC
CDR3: CASSGQGAFYEQYF

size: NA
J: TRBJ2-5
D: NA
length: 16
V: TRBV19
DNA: TGTGCCAGTAGTATACGTGGGGCAGGGCTTCAAGAGACCCAGTACTTC
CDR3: CASSIRGAGLQETQYF

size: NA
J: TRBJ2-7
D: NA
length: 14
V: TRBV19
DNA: TGTGCCAGTACCCCCGGTACCCTTATGGCCGAGCAGTACTTC
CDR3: CASTPGTLMAEQYF

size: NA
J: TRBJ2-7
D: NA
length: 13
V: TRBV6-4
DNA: TGTGCCACTCATGAACAGGATATCGGCGAGCAGTACTTC
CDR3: CATHEQDIGEQYF

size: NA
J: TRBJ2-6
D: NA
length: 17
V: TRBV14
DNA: TGTGCCAGCAGCCAAGGGGTGGGGCTCTCTGGGGCCAACGTCCTGACTTTC
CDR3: CASSQGVGLSGANVLTF

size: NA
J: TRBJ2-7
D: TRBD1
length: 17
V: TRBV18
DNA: TGTGCCAGCTCACCACCATCGGGACAGGGTCCCATCTACGAGCAGTACTTC
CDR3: CASSPPSGQGPIYEQYF

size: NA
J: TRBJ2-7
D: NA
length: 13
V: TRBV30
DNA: TGTGCCTGGAGTGGAGGACAGTATTACGAGCAGTACTTC
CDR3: CAWSGGQYYEQYF

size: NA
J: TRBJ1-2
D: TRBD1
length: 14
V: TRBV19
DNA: TGTGCCAGTACCCCCGGACAGGGGACCTATGGCTACACCTTC
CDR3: CASTPGQGTYGYTF

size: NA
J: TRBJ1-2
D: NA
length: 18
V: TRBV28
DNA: TGTGCCAGCAGCCGGGTGACAATGATGTCGAGACAGAACTATGGCTACACCTTC
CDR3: CASSRVTMMSRQNYGYTF

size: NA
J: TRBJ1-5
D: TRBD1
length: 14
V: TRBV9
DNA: TGTGCCAGCAGCGTAGATGGGACAGGGCCGCCCCAGCATTTT
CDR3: CASSVDGTGPPQHF

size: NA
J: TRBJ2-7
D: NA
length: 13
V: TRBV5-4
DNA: TGTGCCAGCAGCTTGCTGCCTTCCTACGAGCAGTACTTC
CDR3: CASSLLPSYEQYF

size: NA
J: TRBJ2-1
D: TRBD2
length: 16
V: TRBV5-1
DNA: TGCGCCAGCAGCAAACTAGCGGGGGGAAACTACAATGAGCAGTTCTTC
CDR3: CASSKLAGGNYNEQFF

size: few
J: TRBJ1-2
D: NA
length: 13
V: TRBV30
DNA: TGTGCCTGGAGTGATGGGGGTCGGTATGGCTACACCTTC
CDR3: CAWSDGGRYGYTF

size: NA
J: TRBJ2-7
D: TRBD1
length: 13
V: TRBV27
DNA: TGTGCCAGCCGGGACAGGGGGCCCTACGAGCAGTACTTC
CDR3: CASRDRGPYEQYF

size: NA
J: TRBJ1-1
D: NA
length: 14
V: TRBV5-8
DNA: TGTGCCAGCAGCTTGTGGGTCGTGAACACTGAAGCTTTCTTT
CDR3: CASSLWVVNTEAFF

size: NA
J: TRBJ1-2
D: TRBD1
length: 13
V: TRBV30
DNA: TGTGCCTGGATCCCCAGGGGGAACTATGGCTACACCTTC
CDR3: CAWIPRGNYGYTF

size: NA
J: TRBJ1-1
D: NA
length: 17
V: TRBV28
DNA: TGTGCCAGCACTGACAATTGGGCCGGGGCTTGGGACACTGAAGCTTTCTTT
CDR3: CASTDNWAGAWDTEAFF

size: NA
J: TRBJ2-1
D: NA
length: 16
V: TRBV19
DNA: TGTGCCAGTAGTATCCGACTCGCGGGTACCTACAATGAGCAGTTCTTC
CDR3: CASSIRLAGTYNEQFF

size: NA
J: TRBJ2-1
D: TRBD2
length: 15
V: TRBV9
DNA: TGTGCCAGCAGCAAAGCGGGGGCAGGGTACAATGAGCAGTTCTTC
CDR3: CASSKAGAGYNEQFF

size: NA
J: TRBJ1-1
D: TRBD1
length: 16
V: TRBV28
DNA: TGTGCCAGCAGTTTCCAGGGGGAGTACATGAACACTGAAGCTTTCTTT
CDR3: CASSFQGEYMNTEAFF

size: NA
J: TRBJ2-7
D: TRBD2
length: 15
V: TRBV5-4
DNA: TGTGCCAGCAGCTTGAGGCGGGAGCTTCCCTACGAGCAGTACTTC
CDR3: CASSLRRELPYEQYF

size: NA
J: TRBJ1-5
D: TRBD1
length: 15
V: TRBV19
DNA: TGTGCCAGTAGTATCTCCCAGGGGGGGAGCCAGCCCCAGCATTTT
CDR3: CASSISQGGSQPQHF

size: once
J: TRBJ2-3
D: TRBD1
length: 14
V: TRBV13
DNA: TGTGCCAGCAGTCGCAGGGGGAGCACAGATACGCAGTATTTT
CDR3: CASSRRGSTDTQYF

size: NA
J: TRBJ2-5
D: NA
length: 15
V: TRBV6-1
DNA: TGTGCCAGCAGCCGTATACTCGGCCCCGAAGAGACCCAGTACTTC
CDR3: CASSRILGPEETQYF

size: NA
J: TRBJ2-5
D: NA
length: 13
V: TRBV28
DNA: TGTGCCAGCAGGGACCAGGGTTCGGAGACCCAGTACTTC
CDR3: CASRDQGSETQYF

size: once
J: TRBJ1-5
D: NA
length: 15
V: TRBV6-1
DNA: TGTGCCAGCACCCGGAGGGCAAATAGCAATCAGCCCCAGCATTTT
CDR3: CASTRRANSNQPQHF

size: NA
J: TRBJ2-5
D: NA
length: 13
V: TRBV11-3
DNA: TGTGCCAGCAGCTTAGGGGTCCAAGAGACCCAGTACTTC
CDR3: CASSLGVQETQYF

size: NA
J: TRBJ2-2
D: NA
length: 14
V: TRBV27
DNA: TGTGCCAGCAGTTCCATGCTAGACACCGGGGAGCTGTTTTTT
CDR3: CASSSMLDTGELFF

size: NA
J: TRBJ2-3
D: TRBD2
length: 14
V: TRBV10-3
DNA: TGTGCCATCACCAGGGACTACTCCACAGATACGCAGTATTTT
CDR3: CAITRDYSTDTQYF

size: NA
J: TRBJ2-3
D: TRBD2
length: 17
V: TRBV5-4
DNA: TGTGCCAGCAGCACGGGACTAGCGCCAATCCAGGGAGATACGCAGTATTTT
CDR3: CASSTGLAPIQGDTQYF

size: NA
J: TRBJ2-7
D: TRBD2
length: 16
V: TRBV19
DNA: TGTGCCAGTAGTATAGTGGGGACTAGCGGCTTCTACGAGCAGTACTTC
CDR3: CASSIVGTSGFYEQYF

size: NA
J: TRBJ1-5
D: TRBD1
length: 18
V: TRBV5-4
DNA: TGTGCCAAGCGATTTCCGCCAGACAGGGCCTCCCGCAATCAGCCCCAGCATTTT
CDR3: CAKRFPPDRASRNQPQHF

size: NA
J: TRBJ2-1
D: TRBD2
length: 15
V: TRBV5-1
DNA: TGCGCCAGCAGCTTAAATGCCGGGAGGGCCTCTGAGCAGTTCTTC
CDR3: CASSLNAGRASEQFF

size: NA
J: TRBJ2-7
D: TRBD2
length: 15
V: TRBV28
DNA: TGTGCCAGCAAATCGACCCTGCGGGGGGCCTACGAGCAGTACTTC
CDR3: CASKSTLRGAYEQYF

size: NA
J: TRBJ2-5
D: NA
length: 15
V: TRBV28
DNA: TGTGCCAGCAAAGAAGGGTCCCTACGGGGCGAGACCCAGTACTTC
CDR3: CASKEGSLRGETQYF

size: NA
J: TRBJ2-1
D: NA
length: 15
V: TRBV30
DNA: TGTGCCTGGAGCGGGACAAAGAGCTCCTACAATGAGCAGTTCTTC
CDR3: CAWSGTKSSYNEQFF

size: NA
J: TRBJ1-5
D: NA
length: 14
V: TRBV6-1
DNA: TGTGCCAGCAGTGAACAACAGGGCGGTCAGCCCCAGCATTTT
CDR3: CASSEQQGGQPQHF

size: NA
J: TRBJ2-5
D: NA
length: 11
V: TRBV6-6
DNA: TGTGCCAGCAGTTACCGGCAGACCCAGTACTTC
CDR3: CASSYRQTQYF

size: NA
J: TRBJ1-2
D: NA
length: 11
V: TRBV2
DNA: TGTGCCAGCAGTGAAATAGAAGGCTACACCTTC
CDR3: CASSEIEGYTF